These 4 T cell receptor beta chains share one sample of origin, sequenced in a study of shared clonotypes between healthy human individuals (dated by TCRdb to about 2020). Library creation used the immunoSEQ multiplex PCR assay. Held by TCRdb, this immuneACCESS table contains in-frame sequences only and omits some clones. Under half of the omission traces to an unresolved V gene where checked; the cause of the rest is unknown. This sample comprises about 110,000 clones, less than 75% of them detected only once. The top ten hold approximately 23% of the sample. The sequenced sample consisted of memory CD8+ T cells sorted from blood. According to the study, the label for this sample's cell subset or site signals: CD45RO+ cells pooled with CCR7-negative TemRA cells. The source is a woman in her twenties or thirties in good health.

This clone showed up just a few times. The V and J genes are TRBV28 and TRBJ2-1; D gene uncertain. The CDR3 loop spans 12 amino acids. V was clipped by 2 bases and J by 10 bases, with 9 bases between them. CDR1 and CDR2 from the germline V gene are MDHEN and SYDVKM. CDR3 DNA: TGTGCCAGCAGTTTAGAGTTGGTAGAGCAGTTCTTC. Protein sequence: CASSLELVEQFF.

In its sample, this clone was seen a few times. Other nucleotide sequences from this sample produce the same CDR3. J is TRBJ1-1 and V is TRBV2; D not certain. Looked up from germline, CDR1 is SNHLY and CDR2 is FYNNEI. V shed 4 bases and J shed 8 bases, with 5 bases lying between them. The CDR3 runs to 10 residues. CDR3 nucleotides: TGTGCCAGCAGTGTAGGAGAAGCTTTCTTT. Its protein product is CASSVGEAFF.

Points on this clone: The identical CDR3 is also encoded by other nucleotide sequences in the sample. The DNA for the CDR3 is TGCGCCAGCAGCTTCGGCCAAACAGATACGCAGTATTTT. Protein sequence: CASSFGQTDTQYF. V usage is TRBV5-1 and J usage is TRBJ2-3; D remains ambiguous. Germline assignment: CDR1 SGHRS and CDR2 YFSETQ. The CDR3 is made up of 13 amino acids. Between the trimmed V and J ends, which lost 2 bases and 3 bases, there was a span of 7 bases.

The table lists this clone with a few counts. The chain combines TRBV30 with TRBJ1-1; D not resolved. Between the trimmed V and J ends, which lost 2 bases and 0 bases, there was a span of 10 bases. The CDR3 runs to 14 residues. Germline V lookup: CDR1 GTSNPN, CDR2 SVGIG (reference sequence). The chain's CDR3 is CAWSNGRVNTEAFF. Here the CDR3 DNA reads TGTGCCTGGAGTAACGGACGGGTGAACACTGAAGCTTTCTTT.